This T cell receptor beta chain was captured in a study of PD-L1 blockade in urothelial cancer. Study details: Males with bladder-origin urothelial cancer constituted about 85% of the 29 patients. Samples came from 3 weeks, at the second dose, and 6 weeks into treatment. Blood samples had a median of approximately 140,000 T cells, roughly 83,000 unique TCRs, and clonality approximately 0.086. Study-level findings and limits: Below-median pretreatment blood TCR clonality was associated with improved progression-free and overall survival.

Time point: pretreatment peripheral blood. The CDR3 runs 16 residues. V was shortened by 3 bases and J by 10 bases, with 19 bases between the two germline ends. CDR1 LNHDA and CDR2 SQIVND come from the germline V gene (reference sequence). Worth noting for this clone: Its antigen is not known.

The repertoire was sequenced with immunoSEQ multiplex PCR; TCRdb's copy has only in-frame clones and lacks some. This table has roughly 130,000 clones, 84% appearing once. The clonotype was recovered from a man aged 45-65 years with urothelial cancer. V is TRBV19 and J is TRBJ1-6; the D is unclear. Sequenced here: PBMCs, sampled around atezolizumab (anti-PD-L1) treatment. The DNA for the CDR3 is TGTGCCAGTAGTATGGCTGCCCTTGGCGGTCGGTCACCCCTCCACTTT. It is translated as CASSMAALGGRSPLHF. Filled out from reference TRBV19 and TRBJ1-6, the complete variable domain reads DGGITQSPKYLFRKEGQNVTLSCEQNLNHDAMYWYRQDPGQGLRLIYYSQIVNDFQKGDIAEGYSVSREKKESFPLTVTSAQKNPTAFYLCASSMAALGGRSPLHFGNGTRLTVT.